This TCR beta chain is drawn from a study of T cells in Graves' hyperthyroidism and ophthalmopathy. The overall study: Peripheral blood was drawn at first diagnosis, prior to all treatment. General study results and limits: Peripheral blood also featured most of the thyroid clonotypes expanded above 0.001.

Amplified TCR beta CDR3 regions came from RNA transcripts. HTBI primers drove first-round RT-PCR of the TCR CDR3. In TCRdb, the multiplex PCR reads were re-called with MiXCR into one record per CDR3 protein. The top ten clones hold 8% to 9% of a sample with some 800,000 distinct CDR3 sequences, around 39% of them seen once. The CDR3 is 11 amino acids. Germline assignment: CDR1 SQVTM and CDR2 ANQGSEA. V lost 6 bases and J 6 bases, leaving 12 bases between the germline ends. There are many counts of this clonotype. Its matching antigen is unknown. This clonotype was sampled from a man younger than 35 with Graves' hyperthyroidism. The gene calls are TRBV29-1 and TRBJ2-7; D uncertain. Sequencing was done on a sample of blood. CDR3 bases: TGCAGCGTCGACACCGGCGGCGAGCAGTACTTC. Protein product: CSVDTGGEQYF.